These T cell receptor beta chains were read from a single sample in a study of cytomegalovirus exposure and HLA in healthy donors. The method was immunoSEQ multiplex PCR; TCRdb's version includes in-frame clones alone and lacks a portion of them. The sample lists 150,000 to 250,000 clones; approximately 78% were seen once. The sample comprised PBMCs. The receptors here all came from a woman in her 50s in good health and CMV-seropositive. Each CDR3 is given with its conserved first and last residue. Each record gives: CDR3 protein, J gene, V gene, clone size. Size is omitted from some rows. Given values are once, few, many or a class for expanded clones.

CDR3 protein: CASSLRAGGIDTQYF
J gene: TRBJ2-3
V gene: TRBV7-3
clone size: once

CDR3 protein: CASSLGGDEKLFF
J gene: TRBJ1-4
V gene: TRBV28
clone size: -

CDR3 protein: CASSYLGGRETQYF
J gene: TRBJ2-5
V gene: TRBV6-5
clone size: -

CDR3 protein: CASSRRQGNEQFF
J gene: TRBJ2-1
V gene: TRBV5-1
clone size: few

CDR3 protein: CASRLGQGVDTEAFF
J gene: TRBJ1-1
V gene: TRBV28
clone size: -

CDR3 protein: CASGRDRDYEQYF
J gene: TRBJ2-7
V gene: TRBV27
clone size: few

CDR3 protein: CASSRQGGQETQYF
J gene: TRBJ2-5
V gene: TRBV5-8
clone size: -

CDR3 protein: CASRQRRGLNEKLFF
J gene: TRBJ1-4
V gene: TRBV7-8
clone size: -

CDR3 protein: CASSYPHLPGQGNTDTQYF
J gene: TRBJ2-3
V gene: TRBV6-9
clone size: -

CDR3 protein: CASSPQGETQYF
J gene: TRBJ2-5
V gene: TRBV19
clone size: -

CDR3 protein: CASSPTSGSGDTQYF
J gene: TRBJ2-3
V gene: TRBV5-1
clone size: once

CDR3 protein: CASSLRKGGTDTQYF
J gene: TRBJ2-3
V gene: TRBV7-2
clone size: few

CDR3 protein: CASSGQGMNQPQHF
J gene: TRBJ1-5
V gene: TRBV2
clone size: -

CDR3 protein: CASSETSGGAYEQFF
J gene: TRBJ2-1
V gene: TRBV2
clone size: -

CDR3 protein: CATSRDLSGVGAAAQHF
J gene: TRBJ1-5
V gene: TRBV15
clone size: -

CDR3 protein: CASSPERVSTRQYF
J gene: TRBJ2-3
V gene: TRBV28
clone size: -

CDR3 protein: CASSKGLAGKGADTQYF
J gene: TRBJ2-3
V gene: TRBV5-6
clone size: once

CDR3 protein: CASSGGGLETQYF
J gene: TRBJ2-5
V gene: TRBV7-2
clone size: -

CDR3 protein: CASSLRRESSGANVLTF
J gene: TRBJ2-6
V gene: TRBV5-4
clone size: once

CDR3 protein: CASSITFGSGVDTQYF
J gene: TRBJ2-3
V gene: TRBV19
clone size: -

CDR3 protein: CASSLPGGNSPLHF
J gene: TRBJ1-6
V gene: TRBV7-9
clone size: few

CDR3 protein: CASIQRGSTDTQYF
J gene: TRBJ2-3
V gene: TRBV5-6
clone size: few